Listed here are 29 T cell receptor beta chains from one sample, sequenced in a study of EBV T-cell therapy then PD-1 blockade in nasopharyngeal carcinoma. No antigen has been identified for these receptors. Specified treatment: AdE1-LMPpoly-expanded autologous EBV-specific T-cell therapy followed by anti-PD-1 nivolumab. Assay: immunoSEQ multiplex PCR; the TCRdb copy retains only in-frame clones and omits some. The data contain fewer than 25,000 clones, roughly 84% of them singletons. Source: CD8+ T cells from blood, taken around day 58 from a patient whose treatment included autologous EBV-specific T cells and nivolumab. The receptors derive from a man in his forties with nasopharyngeal carcinoma.

J is TRBJ2-7 and V is TRBV6-2 or TRBV6-3, with 15 bases lining up with TRBD2. Losses at the gene ends were 2 bases for V and 3 bases for J; bases not matched to a gene: 8. CDR3 length: 18 amino acids. Per the germline V gene, CDR1 is MNHEY and CDR2 is SVGEGT. DNA of the CDR3: TGTGCCAGCAGTTACCCGGGACTAGCGGGGGGCGGTTTCTACGAGCAGTACTTC. Its translation is CASSYPGLAGGGFYEQYF.

The chain carries TRBV18 and TRBJ2-1, with 10 bases lining up with TRBD2. With V trimmed by 6 bases and J by 16 bases, 6 bases remained unmatched. The CDR3 is 11 residues long. CDR1 is KGHSH and CDR2 is LQKENI in the germline V gene. This CDR3 reads CASSISGGFFF. In DNA form, the CDR3 reads TGTGCCAGCTCCATTAGCGGGGGGTTCTTCTTC.

This chain uses TRBV4-1 with TRBJ1-5; D is uncertain. V was pared by 4 bases and J by 9 bases, with 13 bases between. CDR3 size: 13 residues. CDR1 is MGHRA and CDR2 is YSYEKL in the germline V gene. Written as DNA, the CDR3 is TGCGCCAGCAGCCCCGGAGGTCGGGGGCCCCAGCATTTT. Protein product: CASSPGGRGPQHF.

The V call is TRBV4-1, the J call TRBJ1-5, with unresolved D. V lost 3 bases to trimming and J lost 3 bases, with 9 bases between them. The CDR3 sequence is 14 residues long. CDR1 and CDR2 (germline): MGHRA, YSYEKL. The CDR3 DNA follows: TGCGCCAGCAGCCAGGGTACAATCAATCAGCCCCAGCATTTT. Its translation is CASSQGTINQPQHF.

This clone was counted between two and nine times. The chain employs TRBV27 and TRBJ2-1; weak D call: TRBD1 (5 bases). V lost 6 bases to trimming and J lost 7 bases, with 16 bases between them. Germline loops: CDR1 MNHEY, CDR2 SMNVEV (reference sequence). CDR3 length: 14 residues. CDR3 bases: TGTGCCAGCAGGATAGGATACCCAGGGAATGAGCAGTTCTTC. It is translated as CASRIGYPGNEQFF.

This sequence joins TRBV25-1 and TRBJ1-1; D unresolved. CDR1 and CDR2 from the germline V gene are MGHDK and SYGVNS. This CDR3 comprises 14 residues. V lost 4 bases, J lost 7 bases, and 16 bases lay in between. CDR3: CASSGLGSISEAFF. The DNA for the CDR3 is TGTGCCAGCAGTGGTCTCGGGTCTATAAGTGAAGCTTTCTTT.

The chain recombines TRBV4-3 with TRBJ1-3; D is perhaps TRBD1 (5 bases). The germline V gene has CDR1 LGHNA and CDR2 YSLEER. V was pared by 2 bases and J by 4 bases, with 18 bases between. The CDR3 runs to 17 residues. The CDR3 sequence is CASSQYWGGSTGNTIYF. In nucleotides, the CDR3 is TGCGCCAGCAGCCAATATTGGGGCGGTTCTACGGGAAACACCATATATTTT.

This clone has a single count. The chain employs TRBV9 and TRBJ2-7, with a tentative D call TRBD2 (7 bases). Trimming shortened V by 0 bases and J by 3 bases, and 10 bases separated the two germline ends. The CDR3 totals 14 residues. Germline loops: CDR1 SGDLS, CDR2 YYNGEE. The CDR3 spells CASSVGEGGYEQYF. The CDR3 DNA reads as TGTGCCAGCAGCGTAGGGGAGGGGGGCTACGAGCAGTACTTC.

The chain is built from TRBV7-2 and TRBJ1-5; TRBD1 matches at 7 bases. The trim removed 5 bases at V and 0 bases at J, leaving 16 bases unmatched. The CDR3 covers 19 residues. Germline assignment: CDR1 SGHTA and CDR2 FQGNSA. Written as DNA, the CDR3 is TGTGCCAGCAGCCATCATACAGGGGTTTTCCCCTATAGCAATCAGCCCCAGCATTTT. This encodes CASSHHTGVFPYSNQPQHF.

The chain carries TRBV29-1 and TRBJ2-7, with D perhaps TRBD1 (5 bases). Germline lookup yields CDR1 SQVTM and CDR2 ANQGSEA. The germline V and J ends were trimmed by 1 base and 4 bases, with 8 bases remaining between them. The CDR3 is made up of 12 amino acids. The CDR3 DNA reads TGCAGCGTTGAAGGGCAGGGTTACGAGCAGTACTTC. Translating it yields CSVEGQGYEQYF.

The chain joins TRBV27 to TRBJ2-3; D tentatively reads TRBD1 or TRBD2 (5 bases each). V was clipped by 3 bases and J by 1 base, with 14 bases between them. The CDR3 extends over 16 amino acids. In germline, CDR1 is MNHEY, CDR2 SMNVEV (reference sequence). The CDR3 reads CASSLGPGIGTDTQYF. CDR3 DNA sequence: TGTGCCAGCAGTTTGGGGCCGGGAATCGGCACAGATACGCAGTATTTT.

This clone was picked up many times. The gene calls are TRBV6-2 or TRBV6-3 and TRBJ2-7, with D perhaps TRBD2 (5 bases). Germline-derived CDR1 and CDR2 are MNHEY and SVGEGT. The CDR3 runs 14 residues. V dropped 0 bases and J dropped 2 bases, with 8 bases sitting between them. The CDR3 loop reads CASSYSEETYEQYF. The CDR3 nucleotides are TGTGCCAGCAGTTACTCGGAGGAGACCTACGAGCAGTACTTC.

The sample holds one count of this clone. V usage is TRBV4-3 and J usage is TRBJ2-6, with D hard to call. The V gene's germline CDR1 is LGHNA and CDR2 YSLEER. V gave up 0 bases and J gave up 2 bases, with 8 bases separating them. The CDR3 runs 16 residues. CDR3 coding DNA: TGCGCCAGCAGCCAAGATAGGTCTGCTGGGGCCAACGTCCTGACTTTC. Its translation: CASSQDRSAGANVLTF.

The chain recombines TRBV7-8 with TRBJ2-7, with D tentatively TRBD2 (6 bases). The ends were cut back, 3 bases at V and 2 bases at J, with 11 bases in the middle. Germline V gene sequence: CDR1 SGHVS, CDR2 FQNEAQ. The CDR3 covers 14 residues. Here the CDR3 DNA reads TGTGCCAGCAGCTTGGGGCGGGGCACCTACGAGCAGTACTTC. Amino acids: CASSLGRGTYEQYF.

The chain employs TRBV10-3 and TRBJ1-2; D perhaps matches TRBD1 (5 bases). The CDR3 is 13 residues long. Trimming cost V 2 bases and J 8 bases, with 12 bases left between them. Germline V lookup: CDR1 ENHRY, CDR2 SYGVKD. CDR3 region: CAISEGGPSGYTF. The CDR3 coding sequence is TGTGCCATCAGTGAGGGGGGACCGTCCGGCTACACCTTC.

The CDR3 sequence: CASSLEGLGAGGELFF. For the CDR3, the DNA is TGTGCCAGCAGCTTAGAGGGACTGGGAGCAGGCGGGGAGCTGTTTTTT. This chain links TRBV11-2 with TRBJ2-2; D is perhaps TRBD2 (6 bases). V was trimmed by 0 bases and J by 7 bases, leaving 15 bases between them. Looked up from germline, CDR1 is SGHAT and CDR2 is FQNNGV. The length of the CDR3 is 16 residues.

The chain joins TRBV27 to TRBJ2-7; no clear D gene. Germline CDR1 is MNHEY and CDR2 is SMNVEV (reference sequence). The CDR3 is 14 amino acids. V was clipped by 3 bases and J by 3 bases, with 12 bases between them. This CDR3 reads CASSFNPNLYEQYF. CDR3 coding DNA: TGTGCCAGCAGTTTTAATCCAAACCTCTACGAGCAGTACTTC.

CDR3: CASSQDQGNYNSPLHF. CDR3 bases: TGCGCCAGCAGCCAAGATCAGGGAAACTATAATTCACCCCTCCACTTT. The chain links TRBV4-3 to TRBJ1-6; tentative D call: TRBD1 (5 bases). This CDR3 has 16 amino acids. Germline V gene sequence: CDR1 LGHNA, CDR2 YSLEER. V lost 0 bases and J 3 bases, leaving 9 bases between the germline ends.

The chain combines TRBV4-1 with TRBJ2-7; TRBD2 matches at 7 bases. This CDR3 contains 15 residues. With V trimmed by 2 bases and J by 4 bases, 8 bases remained unmatched. The germline V gene has CDR1 MGHRA and CDR2 YSYEKL. The CDR3 loop is CASSQILDSGYEQYF. DNA of the CDR3: TGCGCCAGCAGCCAAATCTTGGATAGCGGGTACGAGCAGTACTTC.

The V and J genes are TRBV9 and TRBJ1-4; 7 positions match TRBD1. V dropped 2 bases and J dropped 5; count of bases not matched to a gene: 6. The CDR3 extends over 15 amino acids. Germline CDR1 is SGDLS and CDR2 is YYNGEE. Here the CDR3 DNA reads TGTGCCAGCAGCGTCTCCGGGACAGCAAATGAAAAACTGTTTTTT. As protein: CASSVSGTANEKLFF.

This chain links TRBV4-1 with TRBJ2-7; D gene uncertain. CDR1 and CDR2 (germline): MGHRA, YSYEKL. CDR3 length: 14 residues. V was trimmed by 4 bases and J by 4 bases, leaving 14 bases between them. The CDR3 nucleotides read TGCGCCAGCAGCCTATTATTAGGTGATTACGAGCAGTACTTC. Encoded protein: CASSLLLGDYEQYF.

The chain is built from TRBV9 and TRBJ2-5; D might be TRBD2 (6 bases). Germline V gives CDR1 SGDLS, CDR2 YYNGEE. The CDR3 runs to 12 residues. Trimming stripped 0 bases from V and 13 bases from J, with 13 bases between. The CDR3 sequence: CASSVGTGRSYF. The CDR3 nucleotides are TGTGCCAGCAGCGTAGGGACCGGGAGATCGTACTTC.

The genes are TRBV6-4 and TRBJ2-2; 11 nucleotides line up with TRBD1. Germline CDR1 MRHNA, CDR2 SNTAGT. V lost 3 bases and J lost 4; bases outside the gene matches: 1. The CDR3 is 15 residues long. The CDR3 coding sequence is TGTGCCAGCAGTGAGGGGACAGGGGGCACCGGGGAGCTGTTTTTT. Its protein product is CASSEGTGGTGELFF.

The chain uses TRBV7-8 and TRBJ1-3, with D perhaps matching TRBD1 (5 bases). V was clipped by 1 base and J by 0 bases, with 13 bases between them. The V gene's germline CDR1 is SGHVS and CDR2 FQNEAQ. CDR3 length equals 17 residues. The DNA of the CDR3 is TGTGCCAGCAGCTTAGGATGGGACTGGAGCTCTGGAAACACCATATATTTT. It encodes CASSLGWDWSSGNTIYF.

The CDR3 coding sequence is TGTGCCAGCAGTGACGACAGGACAGATACGCAGTATTTT. Protein sequence: CASSDDRTDTQYF. The V call is TRBV3-1 (or the pseudogene TRBV3-2), the J call TRBJ2-3, with D possibly matching TRBD1 (6 bases). Trimming took off 6 bases at V and 3 bases at J, with 10 bases between the two ends. The germline CDR1 and CDR2 sequences are LGHDT and YNNKEL (reference sequence). This CDR3 is built from 13 residues.

This chain uses TRBV6-2 or TRBV6-3 with TRBJ2-7, with 7 bases that match TRBD1. This CDR3 comprises 13 residues. From germline, CDR1 is MNHEY and CDR2 SVGEGT. V shed 4 bases, J shed 6 bases, and the junction held 6 bases outside the gene matches. CDR3 sequence (DNA): TGTGCCAGCAGTTCGAACCGACAGGGCGAGCAGTACTTC. It yields the protein CASSSNRQGEQYF.

J is TRBJ2-6 and V is TRBV7-6, with 10 nucleotides matching TRBD1. The CDR3 runs 20 residues. Germline lookup yields CDR1 SGHVS and CDR2 FNYEAQ. The V gene end was trimmed by 5 bases and the J gene end by 0 bases; junction bases not matched to a gene: 13. The CDR3 loop reads CASSPRASDRGLSGANVLTF. For the CDR3, the DNA is TGTGCCAGCAGCCCTAGGGCCTCCGACAGGGGGCTCTCTGGGGCCAACGTCCTGACTTTC.

This clone was found once. The chain couples TRBV2 to TRBJ1-1, with 7 positions matching TRBD1. The CDR3 consists of 14 residues. Per the germline V gene, CDR1 is SNHLY and CDR2 is FYNNEI. V lost 6 bases, J lost 0 bases, and 4 bases stayed unmatched. For the CDR3, the DNA is TGTGCCAGCAGGACAGGGTCCGTGAACACTGAAGCTTTCTTT. Protein product: CASRTGSVNTEAFF. Complete variable domain (other parts from reference TRBV2 and TRBJ1-1): EPEVTQTPSHQVTQMGQEVILRCVPISNHLYFYWYRQILGQKVEFLVSFYNNEISEKSEIFDDQFSVERPDGSNFTLKIRSTKLEDSAMYFCASRTGSVNTEAFFGQGTRLTVV.

The chain uses TRBV28 and TRBJ2-5; D assignment may be TRBD1 or TRBD2 (5 bases each). This CDR3 has 14 residues. The V end was cut by 2 bases, the J end by 2 bases, with 9 bases between. Germline V gene data show CDR1 as MDHEN and CDR2 as SYDVKM. This CDR3 is CASSLMGRQETQYF. The CDR3 region has the DNA TGTGCCAGCAGTTTAATGGGACGGCAAGAGACCCAGTACTTC.